Detailed here is one T cell receptor beta chain. The data were taken from a study of sequential checkpoint blockade in melanoma. In the study overall: Each arm's sequence ended with maintenance nivolumab.

The treatment here: randomized to nivolumab then ipilimumab (arm A) or the reverse (arm B). No patient had prior DNA-damaging chemotherapy. Sorted cells were live CD3+CD8+, lacking CD19 and CD56, from PBMCs. This table comes from immunoSEQ multiplex PCR, and its TCRdb copy is limited to in-frame clones, with some not included. The sample shows 30,000 to 40,000 clones, about 88% of them seen only once. The clonotype was recovered from a human donor with melanoma. The sequencing used CD8+ T cells sorted from blood (inferred from file names), collected from a patient given nivolumab and ipilimumab in sequence.

CDR3 DNA sequence: TGTGCCAGCAGTTATCATTTGACTTATGGCTACACCTTC. This sequence encodes CASSYHLTYGYTF. This sequence joins TRBV6-5 and TRBJ1-2; D is uncertain. The CDR3 consists of 13 residues. Germline V gene data show CDR1 as MNHEY and CDR2 as SVGAGI. Trimming took off 3 bases at V and 5 bases at J, with 10 bases between the two ends.